This T cell receptor (beta chain) was captured by sequencing in a study of blood T cell repertoires in COVID-19. At the level of the study: The United States, Italy and Spain supplied acute and convalescent COVID-19 samples. From T cells, B-cell-depleted T cells, or PBMCs came the material, which was cDNA or gDNA.

There are 15 residues in the CDR3. Germline-derived CDR1 and CDR2 are SEHNR and FQNEAQ (reference sequence). V was pared by 1 base and J by 6 bases, with 6 bases of the junction left unmatched. Per the original methods: Quantification of nucleated cells was approximated via reference gene primer amplification. Sequencing used immunoSEQ multiplex PCR; TCRdb keeps in-frame clones, though not all of them. D and trimming come from the DNA, and the V and J calls and clone size come from that table. The sample has 250,000 to 350,000 clones; 87% are singletons. The TCR was taken from a man aged 18 to 35 with active or convalescent COVID-19. What was sequenced was peripheral blood. J is TRBJ1-2 and V is TRBV7-9; 9 nucleotides agree with TRBD1. CDR3 sequence: CASSLGERTGDGYTF. The CDR3 nucleotides read TGTGCCAGCAGCTTAGGTGAAAGGACAGGGGATGGCTACACCTTC.